Presented here are 22 T cell receptor beta chains from one specimen sequenced in a study of cytomegalovirus exposure and HLA in healthy donors. PCR employed 60 Vbeta and 13 Jbeta primers. Produced via immunoSEQ multiplex PCR; TCRdb's table is partial and in-frame only. The sample contains roughly 150,000 clones, 60% to 80% of which appear only once. Material for sequencing was PBMCs. The receptors were sampled from a man between 50 and 59 years old in good health and CMV-seropositive.

J is TRBJ2-5 and V is TRBV9; tentative D call: TRBD2 (6 bases). Looked up from germline, CDR1 is SGDLS and CDR2 is YYNGEE. This CDR3 is built from 14 residues. Trimming removed 0 bases at V and 5 bases at J, with 11 bases between. CDR3 residues: CASSVEGAGETQYF. The CDR3 DNA sequence: TGTGCCAGCAGCGTAGAAGGGGCGGGGGAGACCCAGTACTTC. The variable domain in full, with the rest retrieved from reference TRBV9 and TRBJ2-5, is DSGVTQTPKHLITATGQRVTLRCSPRSGDLSVYWYQQSLDQGLQFLIQYYNGEERAKGNILERFSAQQFPDLHSELNLSSLELGDSALYFCASSVEGAGETQYFGPGTRLLVL.

The chain has TRBV5-3 and TRBJ2-1, with TRBD2 matching over 9 bases. TRBV5-3 belongs to the ORF category, with a function that is uncertain. The CDR3 contains 18 residues. The V and J ends lost 4 bases and 2 bases, in that order; junction bases with no gene match: 13. As DNA, the CDR3 is TGTGCCAGAAGCAAAAATCCAGATAGCGGGAGTACCTACAATGAGCAGTTCTTC. As protein: CARSKNPDSGSTYNEQFF.

The V gene is TRBV10-1, the J gene TRBJ1-4, with TRBD1 matching 7 bases. J gave up 4 bases and V 6 bases, and 5 bases lay outside the gene matches. This CDR3 spans 14 amino acids. Germline values: CDR1 WNHNN, CDR2 SYGVQD (reference sequence). CDR3 bases: TGCGCCAGCAGATACAGGGGCTTTAATGAAAAACTGTTTTTT. This encodes CASRYRGFNEKLFF.

This clone was seen once. The chain uses TRBV9 and TRBJ2-3; 10 bases line up with TRBD2. V lost 4 bases and J lost 6; bases outside the gene matches: 8. CDR1 SGDLS and CDR2 YYNGEE come from the germline V gene. This CDR3 contains 15 residues. The CDR3: CASSSLLAGSDTQYF. The CDR3, as DNA: TGTGCCAGCAGCTCACTACTAGCGGGGTCTGATACGCAGTATTTT.

This clone has just one count. The chain combines TRBV19 with TRBJ2-1, with 8 bases aligning to TRBD1. Trimming removed 7 bases from V and 5 bases from J; junction bases left unmatched: 10. Germline V gene lookup returns CDR1 LNHDA and CDR2 SQIVND (reference sequence). This CDR3 region has 15 residues. The CDR3: CASTIRGLRDNEQFF. For the CDR3, the DNA is TGTGCCAGTACCATCAGGGGGCTTAGAGACAATGAGCAGTTCTTC.

This chain connects TRBV27 to TRBJ1-5; 7 bases match TRBD1. The CDR3 loop spans 14 amino acids. Germline V gene sequence: CDR1 MNHEY, CDR2 SMNVEV (reference sequence). Trimming took 6 bases from V and 4 from J; bases not matched to a gene: 6. The CDR3 here is CASRARGRNQPQHF. CDR3 coding DNA: TGTGCCAGCAGGGCGAGGGGGCGGAATCAGCCCCAGCATTTT.

The table lists this clone with a few counts. The chain has TRBV6-5 and TRBJ2-1, with 8 nucleotides matching TRBD2. The CDR3 extends over 16 amino acids. The V segment lost 4 bases and the J segment 1 base; nucleotides outside the gene matches: 6. Germline CDR1 reads MNHEY; CDR2 reads SVGAGI. The CDR3 sequence: CASSWSGGPSYNEQFF. The CDR3, as DNA: TGTGCCAGCAGTTGGAGCGGGGGCCCTTCCTACAATGAGCAGTTCTTC.

The rearrangement links TRBV5-1 to TRBJ1-6, with unresolved D. CDR1 SGHRS and CDR2 YFSETQ come from the germline V gene. Trimming took off 1 base at V and 7 bases at J, with 12 bases between the two ends. The length of the CDR3 is 15 residues. CDR3 DNA sequence: TGCGCCAGCAGCTTGATGAAGCCCTCGAATTCACCCCTCCACTTT. This encodes CASSLMKPSNSPLHF. Looking up the rest from reference TRBV5-1 and TRBJ1-6 gives the full variable domain: KAGVTQTPRYLIKTRGQQVTLSCSPISGHRSVSWYQQTPGQGLQFLFEYFSETQRNKGNFPGRFSGRQFSNSRSEMNVSTLELGDSALYLCASSLMKPSNSPLHFGNGTRLTVT.

The chain couples TRBV7-9 to TRBJ2-5; 15 bases align to TRBD2. From germline, CDR1 is SEHNR and CDR2 FQNEAQ (reference sequence). V lost 3 bases to trimming and J lost 2 bases; unmatched junction nucleotides: 4. The CDR3 has 17 amino acids. The CDR3 region is CASSFGLAGGWQETQYF. The CDR3, as DNA: TGTGCCAGCAGCTTTGGACTAGCGGGGGGGTGGCAAGAGACCCAGTACTTC. Full variable domain (outside the CDR3, taken from reference TRBV7-9 and TRBJ2-5): DTGVSQNPRHKITKRGQNVTFRCDPISEHNRLYWYRQTLGQGPEFLTYFQNEAQLEKSRLLSDRFSAERPKGSFSTLEIQRTEQGDSAMYLCASSFGLAGGWQETQYFGPGTRLLVL.

This clone was seen only a few times. V is TRBV5-4 and J is TRBJ2-1; D unresolved. Germline assignment: CDR1 SGHNT and CDR2 YYREEE (reference sequence). Trimming took off 0 bases at V and 3 bases at J, with 4 bases between the two ends. This CDR3 comprises 13 residues. The CDR3 DNA is TGTGCCAGCAGCTTGGACGGCTACAATGAGCAGTTCTTC. It specifies CASSLDGYNEQFF. The variable domain in full, completed from reference TRBV5-4 and TRBJ2-1, reads ETGVTQSPTHLIKTRGQQVTLRCSSQSGHNTVSWYQQALGQGPQFIFQYYREEENGRGNFPPRFSGLQFPNYSSELNVNALELDDSALYLCASSLDGYNEQFFGPGTRLTVL.

V usage is TRBV5-8 and J usage is TRBJ1-4, with TRBD1 matching over 9 bases. The V gene's germline CDR1 is SGHTS and CDR2 YDEGEE. This CDR3 is 14 amino acids long. V was clipped by 4 bases and J by 7 bases; unmatched bases: 5. CDR3 bases: TGTGCCAGCAGCCCGGGACAGGGAGGTGAAAAACTGTTTTTT. Amino acids: CASSPGQGGEKLFF.

The CDR3 sequence is CASIKVDRGPGELFF. CDR3 coding DNA: TGTGCCAGTATAAAAGTGGACAGGGGGCCCGGGGAGCTGTTTTTT. The rearrangement joins TRBV19 to TRBJ2-2; 11 bases map to TRBD1. Germline CDR1 is LNHDA and CDR2 is SQIVND (reference sequence). The V gene end was trimmed by 7 bases and the J gene end by 6 bases; junction bases not matched to a gene: 7. There are 15 residues in the CDR3.

V gene TRBV9 combines with J gene TRBJ2-1, with 12 positions matching TRBD2. The germline CDR1 and CDR2 sequences are SGDLS and YYNGEE. V was pared by 4 bases and J by 0 bases, with 8 bases of the junction left unmatched. The CDR3 loop spans 18 amino acids. CDR3 region: CASSPRTSGDYSYNEQFF. In DNA form, the CDR3 reads TGTGCCAGCAGCCCTCGGACTAGCGGGGATTACTCCTACAATGAGCAGTTCTTC.

The CDR3 sequence: CASSGNMDTEAFF. For the CDR3, the DNA is TGTGCCAGCAGCGGAAACATGGACACTGAAGCTTTCTTT. This chain links TRBV9 with TRBJ1-1, with D uncertain. Trimming left V 3 bases short and J 3 bases short, with 9 bases between. Germline V gene lookup returns CDR1 SGDLS and CDR2 YYNGEE. The CDR3 loop spans 13 amino acids.

The J gene is TRBJ1-1, the V gene TRBV9; D is unresolved. Germline values: CDR1 SGDLS, CDR2 YYNGEE. The CDR3 totals 14 residues. V dropped 4 bases and J dropped 0 bases, with 10 bases sitting between them. In DNA, the CDR3 is TGTGCCAGCAGCCTACAGACCCTGAACACTGAAGCTTTCTTT. Protein sequence: CASSLQTLNTEAFF.

This rearrangement joins TRBV5-4 to TRBJ2-6; D remains ambiguous. Germline V gene lookup returns CDR1 SGHNT and CDR2 YYREEE (reference sequence). The CDR3 is 17 residues long. The ends were cut back, 0 bases at V and 0 bases at J, with 10 bases in the middle. The CDR3 here is CASSLDAGSSGANVLTF. The CDR3 bases are TGTGCCAGCAGCTTGGACGCAGGTTCCTCTGGGGCCAACGTCCTGACTTTC.

The CDR3 DNA reads as TGTGCCAGCATAAGTGGCGGGGTTATCGCCAAAAACATTCAGTACTTC. Translation: CASISGGVIAKNIQYF. The chain uses TRBV28 and TRBJ2-4, with D possibly being TRBD2 (6 bases). V was cut by 7 bases and J by 1 base, with 17 bases left in between. The germline gives CDR1 MDHEN, CDR2 SYDVKM. This CDR3 contains 16 residues.

This clone was seen a single time. J is TRBJ2-7 and V is TRBV27; D possibly corresponds to TRBD2 (6 bases). V was clipped by 2 bases and J by 0 bases, with 8 bases between them. Germline CDR1 is MNHEY and CDR2 is SMNVEV (reference sequence). The length of the CDR3 is 14 residues. The CDR3 protein is CASSLAGPSYEQYF. In nucleotides, the CDR3 is TGTGCCAGCAGTTTAGCGGGGCCCTCCTACGAGCAGTACTTC.

The V call is TRBV7-2, the J call TRBJ1-1; D is perhaps TRBD1 (5 bases). CDR3 length: 15 amino acids. In germline, CDR1 is SGHTA, CDR2 FQGNSA. The V end lost 1 base, the J end lost 0 bases, and 9 bases lay between the germline ends. The CDR3 loop reads CASSLGQIMNTEAFF. CDR3 bases: TGTGCCAGCAGCTTAGGACAGATCATGAACACTGAAGCTTTCTTT.

CDR3 nucleotide sequence: TGTGCCAGCAGCTTAGCCTCGGCTAGCGGGCGAATTGTGGGAGCCTACGAGCAGTACTTC. The encoded protein is CASSLASASGRIVGAYEQYF. The chain couples TRBV7-6 to TRBJ2-7; TRBD2 aligns across 8 bases. With 0 bases clipped from V and 2 bases from J, the junction kept 18 bases outside the gene matches. Germline V gene sequence: CDR1 SGHVS, CDR2 FNYEAQ. The CDR3 has 20 residues.

V and J are TRBV27 and TRBJ1-1; TRBD1 aligns across 10 bases. J gave up 4 bases and V 4 bases, and 6 bases lay outside the gene matches. Germline CDR1 MNHEY, CDR2 SMNVEV (reference sequence). The CDR3 consists of 15 residues. The CDR3 is CASSSGTGDRTEAFF. CDR3 nucleotides: TGTGCCAGCAGTTCAGGGACAGGGGACCGCACTGAAGCTTTCTTT.

The chain recombines TRBV19 with TRBJ2-7; TRBD1 matches at 7 bases. J was trimmed by 5 bases and V by 4 bases; bases with no gene match: 8. The CDR3 has 14 residues. Germline V lookup: CDR1 LNHDA, CDR2 SQIVND (reference sequence). The CDR3, as DNA: TGTGCCAGTAGTAGAGGTTGGACAGGCCACGAGCAGTACTTC. This sequence encodes CASSRGWTGHEQYF.